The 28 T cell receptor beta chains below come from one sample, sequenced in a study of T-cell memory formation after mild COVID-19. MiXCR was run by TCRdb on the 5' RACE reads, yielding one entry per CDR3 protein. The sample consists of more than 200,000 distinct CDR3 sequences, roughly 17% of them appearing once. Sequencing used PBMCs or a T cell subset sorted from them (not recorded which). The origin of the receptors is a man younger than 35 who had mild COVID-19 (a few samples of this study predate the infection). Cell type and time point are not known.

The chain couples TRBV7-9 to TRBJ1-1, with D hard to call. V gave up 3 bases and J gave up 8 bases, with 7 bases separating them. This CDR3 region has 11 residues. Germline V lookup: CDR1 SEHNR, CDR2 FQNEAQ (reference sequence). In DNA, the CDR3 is TGTGCCAGCAGCTTTAATCCGGAAGCTTTCTTT. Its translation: CASSFNPEAFF.

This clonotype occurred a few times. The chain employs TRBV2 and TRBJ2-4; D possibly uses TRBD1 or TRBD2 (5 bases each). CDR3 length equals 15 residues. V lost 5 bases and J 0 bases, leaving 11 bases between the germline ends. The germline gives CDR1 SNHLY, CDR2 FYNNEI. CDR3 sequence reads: CASSPKGPAKNIQYF. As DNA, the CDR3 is TGTGCCAGCAGTCCCAAGGGACCAGCCAAAAACATTCAGTACTTC.

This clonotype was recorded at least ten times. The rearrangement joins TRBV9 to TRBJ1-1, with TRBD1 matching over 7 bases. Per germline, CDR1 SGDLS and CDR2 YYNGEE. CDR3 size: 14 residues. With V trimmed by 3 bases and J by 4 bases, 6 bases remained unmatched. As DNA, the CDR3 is TGTGCCAGCAGCGCGACAGGGTGGTCCACTGAAGCTTTCTTT. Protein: CASSATGWSTEAFF.

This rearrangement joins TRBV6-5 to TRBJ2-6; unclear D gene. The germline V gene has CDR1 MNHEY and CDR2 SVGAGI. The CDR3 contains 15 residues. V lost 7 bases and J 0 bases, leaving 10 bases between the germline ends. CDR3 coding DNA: TGTGCCAGCACTATGTCGCCCTCTGGGGCCAACGTCCTGACTTTC. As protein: CASTMSPSGANVLTF.

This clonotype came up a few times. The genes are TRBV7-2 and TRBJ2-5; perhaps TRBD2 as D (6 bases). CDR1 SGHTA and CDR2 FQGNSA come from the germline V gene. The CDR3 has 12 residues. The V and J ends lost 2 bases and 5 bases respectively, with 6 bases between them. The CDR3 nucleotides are TGTGCCAGCAGCTTACGGGAGGAGACCCAGTACTTC. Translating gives CASSLREETQYF.

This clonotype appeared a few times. CDR3 coding DNA: TGCGCCAGCAGCCGACTCGGGGGGACTCAAGAGACCCAGTACTTC. This gives the protein CASSRLGGTQETQYF. J is TRBJ2-5 and V is TRBV4-1; 7 bases fit TRBD2. CDR3 length: 15 residues. In germline, CDR1 is MGHRA, CDR2 YSYEKL. Trimming removed 4 bases from V and 2 bases from J; junction bases left unmatched: 7.

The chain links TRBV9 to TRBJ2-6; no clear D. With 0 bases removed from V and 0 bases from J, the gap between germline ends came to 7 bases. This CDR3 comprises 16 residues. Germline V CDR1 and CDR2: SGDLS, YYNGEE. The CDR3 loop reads CASSVAFSSGANVLTF. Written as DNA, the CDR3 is TGTGCCAGCAGCGTAGCTTTTAGCTCTGGGGCCAACGTCCTGACTTTC.

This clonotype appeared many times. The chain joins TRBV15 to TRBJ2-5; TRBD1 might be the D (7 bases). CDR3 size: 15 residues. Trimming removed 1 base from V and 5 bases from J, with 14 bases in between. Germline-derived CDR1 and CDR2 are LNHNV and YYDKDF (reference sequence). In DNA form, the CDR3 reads TGTGCCACCAGCAGAGGAGGCAGGGGGGACGAGACCCAGTACTTC. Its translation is CATSRGGRGDETQYF.

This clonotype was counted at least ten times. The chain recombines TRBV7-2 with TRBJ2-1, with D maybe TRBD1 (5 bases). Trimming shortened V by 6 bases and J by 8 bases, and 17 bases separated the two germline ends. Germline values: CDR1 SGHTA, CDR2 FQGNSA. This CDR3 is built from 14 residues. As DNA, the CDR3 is TGTGCCAGCAGACAATCGCAGGGTTCTGATGAGCAGTTCTTC. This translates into CASRQSQGSDEQFF.

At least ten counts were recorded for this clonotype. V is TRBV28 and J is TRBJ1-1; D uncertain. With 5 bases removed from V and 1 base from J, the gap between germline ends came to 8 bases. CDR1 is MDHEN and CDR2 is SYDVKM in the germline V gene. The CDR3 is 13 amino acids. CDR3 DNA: TGTGCCAGCAGTCTCCCGTGGAACACTGAAGCTTTCTTT. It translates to CASSLPWNTEAFF. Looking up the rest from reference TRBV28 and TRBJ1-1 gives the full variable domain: DVKVTQSSRYLVKRTGEKVFLECVQDMDHENMFWYRQDPGLGLRLIYFSYDVKMKEKGDIPEGYSVSREKKERFSLILESASTNQTSMYLCASSLPWNTEAFFGQGTRLTVV.

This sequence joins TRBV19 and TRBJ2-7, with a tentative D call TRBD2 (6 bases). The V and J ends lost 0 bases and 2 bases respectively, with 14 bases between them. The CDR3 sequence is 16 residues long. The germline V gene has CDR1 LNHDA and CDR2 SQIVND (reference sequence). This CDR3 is CASSIDGGSSTYEQYF. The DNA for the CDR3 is TGTGCCAGTAGTATAGACGGAGGGAGTTCAACCTACGAGCAGTACTTC. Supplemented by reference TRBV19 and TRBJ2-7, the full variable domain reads DGGITQSPKYLFRKEGQNVTLSCEQNLNHDAMYWYRQDPGQGLRLIYYSQIVNDFQKGDIAEGYSVSREKKESFPLTVTSAQKNPTAFYLCASSIDGGSSTYEQYFGPGTRLTVT.

The chain's CDR3 is CASITSGGSSQFF. In DNA, the CDR3 is TGTGCCAGCATAACTAGCGGGGGTTCTTCCCAGTTCTTC. The V and J genes are TRBV2 and TRBJ2-1; TRBD2 aligns across 11 bases. V lost 7 bases to trimming and J lost 13 bases; unmatched junction nucleotides: 9. Germline CDR1 is SNHLY and CDR2 is FYNNEI. The CDR3 length is 13 residues.

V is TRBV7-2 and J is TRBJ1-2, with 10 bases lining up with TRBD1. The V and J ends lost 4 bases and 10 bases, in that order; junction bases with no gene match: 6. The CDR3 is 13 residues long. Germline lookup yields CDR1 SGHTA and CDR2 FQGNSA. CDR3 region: CASSSRTGGNYTF. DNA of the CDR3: TGTGCCAGCAGCTCAAGGACAGGGGGTAACTACACCTTC. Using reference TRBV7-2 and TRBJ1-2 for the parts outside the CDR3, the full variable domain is GAGVSQSPSNKVTEKGKDVELRCDPISGHTALYWYRQSLGQGLEFLIYFQGNSAPDKSGLPSDRFSAERTGGSVSTLTIQRTQQEDSAVYLCASSSRTGGNYTFGSGTRLTVV.

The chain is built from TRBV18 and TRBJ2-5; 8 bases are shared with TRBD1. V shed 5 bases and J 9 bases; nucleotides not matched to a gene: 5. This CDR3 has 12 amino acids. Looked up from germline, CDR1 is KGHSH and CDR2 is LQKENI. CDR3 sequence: CASSEDRVAQYF. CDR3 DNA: TGTGCCAGCTCAGAGGACAGGGTGGCCCAGTACTTC.

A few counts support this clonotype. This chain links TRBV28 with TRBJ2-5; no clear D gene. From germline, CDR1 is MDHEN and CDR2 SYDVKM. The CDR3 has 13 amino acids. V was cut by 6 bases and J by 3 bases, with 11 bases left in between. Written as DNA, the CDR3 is TGTGCCAGCAGAGGCTCAAGCAAAGAGACCCAGTACTTC. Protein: CASRGSSKETQYF.

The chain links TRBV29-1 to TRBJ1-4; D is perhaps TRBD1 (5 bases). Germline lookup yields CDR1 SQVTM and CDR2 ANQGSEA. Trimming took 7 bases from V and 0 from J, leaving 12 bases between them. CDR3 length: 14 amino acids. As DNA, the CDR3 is TGCAGCGGATGGGGGGGAGCAACTAATGAAAAACTGTTTTTT. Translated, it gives CSGWGGATNEKLFF.

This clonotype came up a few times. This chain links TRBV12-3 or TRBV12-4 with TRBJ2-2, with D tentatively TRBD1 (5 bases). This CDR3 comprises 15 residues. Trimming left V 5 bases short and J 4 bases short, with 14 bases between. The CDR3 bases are TGTGCCAGCAGTACCACAACCAGGGTCACCGGGGAGCTGTTTTTT. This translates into CASSTTTRVTGELFF.

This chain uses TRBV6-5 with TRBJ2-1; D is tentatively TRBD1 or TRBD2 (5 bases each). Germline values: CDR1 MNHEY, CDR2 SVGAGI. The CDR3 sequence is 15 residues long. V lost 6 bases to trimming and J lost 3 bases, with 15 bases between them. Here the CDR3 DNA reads TGTGCCAGCAGGCCCTCTGGGACGGTCTACAATGAGCAGTTCTTC. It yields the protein CASRPSGTVYNEQFF.

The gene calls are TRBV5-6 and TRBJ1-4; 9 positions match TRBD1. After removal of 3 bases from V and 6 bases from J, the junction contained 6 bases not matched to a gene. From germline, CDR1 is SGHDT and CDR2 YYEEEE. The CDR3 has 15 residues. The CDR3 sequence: CASSYDRGRHEKLFF. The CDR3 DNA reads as TGTGCCAGCAGCTACGACAGGGGGAGGCATGAAAAACTGTTTTTT.

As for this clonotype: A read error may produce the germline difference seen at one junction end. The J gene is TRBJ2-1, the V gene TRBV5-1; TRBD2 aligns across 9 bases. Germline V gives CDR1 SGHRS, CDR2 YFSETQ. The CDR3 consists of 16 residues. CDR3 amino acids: CASSAPGGGGYNEQSF. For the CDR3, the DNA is TGCGCCAGCAGCGCCCCCGGCGGGGGGGGGTACAATGAGCAGTCCTTC. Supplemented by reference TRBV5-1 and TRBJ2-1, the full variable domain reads KAGVTQTPRYLIKTRGQQVTLSCSPISGHRSVSWYQQTPGQGLQFLFEYFSETQRNKGNFPGRFSGRQFSNSRSEMNVSTLELGDSALYLCASSAPGGGGYNEQSFGPGTRLTVL.

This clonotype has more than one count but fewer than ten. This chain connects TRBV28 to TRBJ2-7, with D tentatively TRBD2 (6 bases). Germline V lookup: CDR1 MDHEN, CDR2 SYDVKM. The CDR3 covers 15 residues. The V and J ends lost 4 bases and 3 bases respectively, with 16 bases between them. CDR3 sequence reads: CASSSLGGEDYEQYV. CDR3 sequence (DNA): TGTGCCAGCAGTTCCCTCGGGGGAGAAGACTACGAGCAGTACGTC.

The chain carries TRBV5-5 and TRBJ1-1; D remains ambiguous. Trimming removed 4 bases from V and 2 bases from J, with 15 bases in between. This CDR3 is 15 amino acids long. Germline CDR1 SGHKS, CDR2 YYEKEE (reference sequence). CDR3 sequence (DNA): TGTGCCAGCAGCAAACCGGGGTCGAGAAACACTGAAGCTTTCTTT. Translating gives CASSKPGSRNTEAFF.

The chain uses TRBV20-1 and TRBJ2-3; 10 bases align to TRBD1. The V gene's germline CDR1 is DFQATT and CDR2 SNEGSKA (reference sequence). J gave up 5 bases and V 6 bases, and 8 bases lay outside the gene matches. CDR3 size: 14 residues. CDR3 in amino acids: CSAGDRGPQDTQYF. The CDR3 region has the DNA TGCAGTGCGGGTGACAGGGGGCCTCAAGATACGCAGTATTTT.

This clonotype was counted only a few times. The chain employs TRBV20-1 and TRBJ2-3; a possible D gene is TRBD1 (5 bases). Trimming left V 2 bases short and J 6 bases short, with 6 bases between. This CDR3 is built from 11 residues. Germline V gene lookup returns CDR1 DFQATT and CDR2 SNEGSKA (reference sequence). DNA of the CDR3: TGCAGTGCTAGAAAGGGGGATACGCAGTATTTT. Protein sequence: CSARKGDTQYF.

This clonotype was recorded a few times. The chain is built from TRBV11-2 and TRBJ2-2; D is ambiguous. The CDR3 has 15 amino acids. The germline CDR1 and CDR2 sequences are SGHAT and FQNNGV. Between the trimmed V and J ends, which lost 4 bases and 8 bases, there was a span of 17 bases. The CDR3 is CASSSGRTLVGELFF. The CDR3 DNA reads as TGTGCCAGCAGCTCCGGACGGACCCTTGTGGGGGAGCTGTTTTTT.

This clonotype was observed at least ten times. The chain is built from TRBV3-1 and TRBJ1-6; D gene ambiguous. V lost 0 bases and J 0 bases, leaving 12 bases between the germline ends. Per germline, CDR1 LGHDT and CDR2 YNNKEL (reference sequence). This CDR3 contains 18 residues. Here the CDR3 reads CASSQDREEISYNSPLHF. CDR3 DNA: TGTGCCAGCAGCCAAGATCGAGAGGAGATCTCCTATAATTCACCCCTCCACTTT.

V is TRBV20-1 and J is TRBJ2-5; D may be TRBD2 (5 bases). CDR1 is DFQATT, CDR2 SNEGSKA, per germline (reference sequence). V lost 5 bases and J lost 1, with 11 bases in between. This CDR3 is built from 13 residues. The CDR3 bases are TGCAGTGCTTGTGGACTGGGCCAAGAGACCCAGTACTTC. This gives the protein CSACGLGQETQYF.

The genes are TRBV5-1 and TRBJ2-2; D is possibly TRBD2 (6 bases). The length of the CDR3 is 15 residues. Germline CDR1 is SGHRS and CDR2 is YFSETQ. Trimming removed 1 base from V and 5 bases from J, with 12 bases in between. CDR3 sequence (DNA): TGCGCCAGCAGCTTGAGAATTGCGGGAACCGGGGAGCTGTTTTTT. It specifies CASSLRIAGTGELFF.